Detailed here is one TCR beta chain. Its antigen remains unknown. CDR3 length equals 18 residues. The V and J ends lost 4 bases and 4 bases, in that order; junction bases with no gene match: 12. Germline CDR1 is SGHRS and CDR2 is YFSETQ. These data belong to a study of cytomegalovirus exposure and HLA in healthy donors. About the research overall: The study's early data release held roughly 91 million unique TCRs from HLA-typed donors. General observations from the study: Several of the most significant clusters appeared, in a later analysis, to be linked to common viral pathogens. It was 164 TCR beta chains that were listed as cytomegalovirus-associated.

Both 60 Vbeta primers and 13 Jbeta primers went into the PCR. Methods used by the authors: As a later analysis found, there were approximately 80 million unique TCR beta chains, of which roughly 11 million were shared. Here immunoSEQ multiplex PCR was the method, and the copy in TCRdb shows in-frame clones only, minus some. The D gene and trimming were derived from the DNA, and the V and J assignments and clone size from that table. The sample shows roughly 200,000 clones, around 78% of them seen only once. This sequence was found in a man aged 25-45 years in good health and CMV-seronegative. The chain combines TRBV5-1 with TRBJ2-6, with TRBD1 matching over 9 bases. Sequenced material: PBMCs. CDR3: CASSKRPGTGTGANVLTF. DNA for the CDR3: TGCGCCAGCAGCAAACGTCCCGGGACAGGGACGGGGGCCAACGTCCTGACTTTC.